Below, 5 T cell receptor beta chains from the same sample are listed, as sequenced in a study of cytomegalovirus exposure and HLA in healthy donors. The study ran its PCR with 60 Vbeta and 13 Jbeta primers. Sequencing used immunoSEQ multiplex PCR; TCRdb keeps in-frame clones, though not all of them. The data show some 120,000 clones, 75% to 85% seen once. The sequencing sample was made of PBMCs. These receptors were obtained from a young man in good health and CMV-seronegative.

V is TRBV7-2 and J is TRBJ1-2, with 8 bases fitting TRBD1. CDR3 size: 15 residues. The junction had 11 bases not matched to a gene; V was cut back by 6 bases and J by 5 bases. Germline V CDR1 and CDR2: SGHTA, FQGNSA. Here the CDR3 DNA reads TGTGCCAGCAGTTTATCTCACAGGGGGAATTATGGCTACACCTTC. It yields the protein CASSLSHRGNYGYTF.

This clone occurred once. The genes are TRBV2 and TRBJ2-3, with 9 bases identical to TRBD2. Germline CDR1 reads SNHLY; CDR2 reads FYNNEI. V dropped 8 bases and J dropped 7; count of bases not matched to a gene: 19. The CDR3 runs 17 residues. The CDR3 reads CASGGWKREARRNTQYF. In DNA, the CDR3 is TGTGCCAGCGGCGGTTGGAAGCGGGAGGCTCGTCGGAATACGCAGTATTTT.

This clone turned up a few times. Germline is not matched at one junction end, which may reflect a read error. V usage is TRBV9 and J usage is TRBJ1-2; the match to TRBD1 covers 7 bases. CDR1 and CDR2 (germline): SGDLS, YYNGEE. This CDR3 comprises 15 residues. The CDR3 region has the DNA TGTGCCAGCAGCGTAGGCCAGGGGGGTTACTATGGCTACCCCTTC. Translated: CASSVGQGGYYGYPF.

The table lists this clone with a few counts. This sequence joins TRBV21-1 and TRBJ2-7; TRBD1, the table's D call, was not compared with the DNA. TRBV21-1 is a pseudogene locus. The length of the CDR3 is 20 residues. Here the CDR3 DNA reads TGTGCCAGCCCCCCACAGGGCTCGTTTTCCCATAAGGGAGCATCCTACGAGCAGTACTTC. Its protein product is CASPPQGSFSHKGASYEQYF.

The V call is TRBV30, the J call TRBJ1-3; D not certain. Germline values: CDR1 GTSNPN, CDR2 SVGIG (reference sequence). The germline V and J ends were trimmed by 3 bases and 4 bases, with 7 bases remaining between them. CDR3 size: 12 residues. The CDR3 region is CAWSYYGNTIYF. In DNA, the CDR3 is TGTGCCTGGAGCTATTACGGAAACACCATATATTTT.